The 28 T cell receptor beta chains presented below share a single source sample, sequenced in a study of T cells in Graves' hyperthyroidism and ophthalmopathy. What was amplified from RNA transcripts were TCR beta CDR3 regions. A set of HTBI primers served as the primers for a first-round RT-PCR of the TCR CDR3. TCRdb independently ran MiXCR on the multiplex PCR reads; one entry per CDR3 protein. Among around 480,000 distinct CDR3 sequences listed, 13% to 15% were seen once. The sample was blood. The receptors shown here come from a woman aged 18-30 years with Graves' hyperthyroidism.

Ten or more counts support this clonotype. The V call is TRBV15, the J call TRBJ2-7; D not resolved. Trimming took off 0 bases at V and 1 base at J, with 4 bases between the two ends. From germline, CDR1 is LNHNV and CDR2 YYDKDF (reference sequence). The CDR3 extends over 13 amino acids. The CDR3: CATSREASYEQYF. Here the CDR3 DNA reads TGTGCCACCAGCAGAGAGGCATCCTACGAGCAGTACTTC.

The sample holds many counts of this clonotype. The chain is built from TRBV7-9 and TRBJ2-1; 8 bases are shared with TRBD2. Germline assignment: CDR1 SEHNR and CDR2 FQNEAQ (reference sequence). CDR3 size: 15 residues. With 3 bases clipped from V and 4 bases from J, the junction kept 5 bases outside the gene matches. The CDR3 sequence is CASSFSGITYNEQFF. The CDR3 region has the DNA TGTGCCAGCAGCTTTAGCGGGATCACTTACAATGAGCAGTTCTTC.

In its sample, this clonotype was seen many times. V usage is TRBV3-1 and J usage is TRBJ2-3; TRBD2 agrees at 10 bases. Trimming took 4 bases from V and 5 from J; bases not matched to a gene: 9. Germline lookup yields CDR1 LGHDT and CDR2 YNNKEL (reference sequence). The CDR3 runs 16 residues. Written as DNA, the CDR3 is TGTGCCAGCAGCCCCCATCCTAGCGGGAGTAAAGATACGCAGTATTTT. Protein: CASSPHPSGSKDTQYF.

This clonotype was picked up many times. J is TRBJ1-1 and V is TRBV18; D gene unclear. The CDR3 contains 14 residues. Trimming left V 6 bases short and J 3 bases short, with 14 bases between. CDR1 KGHSH and CDR2 LQKENI come from the germline V gene. The CDR3 bases are TGTGCCAGCTCGCCGACCCTTTCCGACACTGAAGCTTTCTTT. Protein sequence: CASSPTLSDTEAFF.

Here the CDR3 reads CASSPPDRATEAFF. CDR3 sequence (DNA): TGTGCCAGTAGCCCCCCCGACAGGGCCACTGAAGCTTTCTTT. The chain couples TRBV19 to TRBJ1-1; 7 nucleotides line up with TRBD1. Germline assignment: CDR1 LNHDA and CDR2 SQIVND (reference sequence). After removal of 6 bases from V and 4 bases from J, the junction contained 8 bases not matched to a gene. The CDR3 spans 14 residues.

There are a few counts of this clonotype. The V and J genes are TRBV11-3 and TRBJ2-2; 7 positions match TRBD1. The CDR3 contains 17 residues. Germline assignment: CDR1 SGHNT and CDR2 YENEEA. With 5 bases clipped from V and 4 bases from J, the junction kept 13 bases outside the gene matches. The CDR3 is CASSPRSQGVATGELFF. The DNA for the CDR3 is TGTGCCAGCAGCCCCAGGTCGCAGGGGGTGGCCACCGGGGAGCTGTTTTTT.

This clonotype was seen at least ten times. This chain uses TRBV12-3 or TRBV12-4 with TRBJ1-5, with TRBD1 as a possible D gene (5 bases). This CDR3 is built from 16 residues. Trimming stripped 1 base from V and 0 bases from J, with 10 bases between. CDR3 sequence: CASSLVGGDSNQPQHF. For the CDR3, the DNA is TGTGCCAGCAGTTTAGTGGGGGGTGATAGCAATCAGCCCCAGCATTTT.

This clonotype was counted ten times or more. The rearrangement joins TRBV2 to TRBJ2-7, with 7 bases aligning to TRBD1. Germline V gene lookup returns CDR1 SNHLY and CDR2 FYNNEI. Trimming took 7 bases from V and 5 from J; bases not matched to a gene: 11. This CDR3 comprises 14 residues. Here the CDR3 reads CASKEDRVKNEQYV. The CDR3 DNA sequence: TGTGCCAGCAAGGAAGACAGGGTCAAAAACGAGCAGTACGTC.

This clonotype appeared many times. The V call is TRBV5-8, the J call TRBJ2-5; D gene uncertain. The CDR3 has 15 amino acids. Germline lookup yields CDR1 SGHTS and CDR2 YDEGEE. Trimming cost V 2 bases and J 1 base, with 12 bases left between them. CDR3 bases: TGTGCCAGCAGCTTCGACGTGACCCGCCAAGAGACCCAGTACTTC. The encoded protein is CASSFDVTRQETQYF.

The V call is TRBV5-1, the J call TRBJ2-7, with D uncertain. In germline, CDR1 is SGHRS, CDR2 YFSETQ. The V gene lost 4 bases and the J gene lost 2 bases, with 13 bases spanning the gap. CDR3 length: 14 residues. The CDR3 protein is CASSPTDGAYEQYF. CDR3 nucleotides: TGCGCCAGCAGCCCAACTGACGGAGCCTACGAGCAGTACTTC.

The chain carries TRBV29-1 and TRBJ1-2; the D is unclear. Germline V gene sequence: CDR1 SQVTM, CDR2 ANQGSEA. Trimming removed 5 bases from V and 4 bases from J, with 14 bases in between. The CDR3 is 13 amino acids. The CDR3 nucleotides read TGCAGCGTTCCTATGTGGCTTGGCTATGGCTACACCTTC. Encoded protein: CSVPMWLGYGYTF. Variable domain in full (rest from reference TRBV29-1 and TRBJ1-2): SAVISQKPSRDICQRGTSLTIQCQVDSQVTMMFWYRQQPGQSLTLIATANQGSEATYESGFVIDKFPISRPNLTFSTLTVSNMSPEDSSIYLCSVPMWLGYGYTFGSGTRLTVV.

Many counts were recorded for this clonotype. This chain uses TRBV6-2 or TRBV6-3 with TRBJ1-5, with a weak D call TRBD1 (6 bases). The germline gives CDR1 MNHEY, CDR2 SVGEGT. V was clipped by 8 bases and J by 2 bases, with 16 bases between them. The CDR3 extends over 15 amino acids. The CDR3 protein is CASWQGRRGNQPQHF. The DNA for the CDR3 is TGTGCCAGCTGGCAGGGGCGACGTGGCAATCAGCCCCAGCATTTT.

Many counts were recorded for this clonotype. The chain joins TRBV12-3 or TRBV12-4 to TRBJ2-7; 11 nucleotides agree with TRBD1. The V segment lost 6 bases and the J segment 3 bases; nucleotides outside the gene matches: 7. The CDR3 has 15 amino acids. CDR3 DNA sequence: TGTGCCAGCAGCAAAGGGACAGGGGGGATCTACGAGCAGTACTTC. Protein: CASSKGTGGIYEQYF.

This clonotype was seen many times. The chain is built from TRBV19 and TRBJ1-2; TRBD1 matches at 8 bases. This CDR3 contains 14 residues. CDR1 LNHDA and CDR2 SQIVND come from the germline V gene (reference sequence). Trimming took 5 bases from V and 6 from J; bases not matched to a gene: 8. The CDR3 coding sequence is TGTGCCAGTAGTGTCCGCAGGGGGCTCGATGGCTACACCTTC. The encoded protein is CASSVRRGLDGYTF.

This clonotype was found many times. The chain has TRBV5-1 and TRBJ1-1; no definite D call. This CDR3 comprises 14 residues. The V end was cut by 4 bases, the J end by 0 bases, with 10 bases between. The V gene's germline CDR1 is SGHRS and CDR2 YFSETQ. The CDR3 coding sequence is TGCGCCAGCAGCCCGTCTGGCTTGAACACTGAAGCTTTCTTT. Protein product: CASSPSGLNTEAFF.

This clonotype turned up a few times. This chain connects TRBV19 to TRBJ2-2; D may correspond to TRBD1 or TRBD2 (5 bases each). Germline lookup yields CDR1 LNHDA and CDR2 SQIVND (reference sequence). Trimming took off 1 base at V and 0 bases at J, with 9 bases between the two ends. This CDR3 region has 16 residues. This CDR3 reads CASSIGWGTNTGELFF. The CDR3 nucleotides are TGTGCCAGTAGTATAGGGTGGGGGACGAACACCGGGGAGCTGTTTTTT.

This clonotype was counted only a few times. This chain joins TRBV20-1 and TRBJ2-5; 7 positions agree with TRBD1. V lost 3 bases, J lost 4 bases, and 11 bases stayed unmatched. Germline V CDR1 and CDR2: DFQATT, SNEGSKA (reference sequence). The length of the CDR3 is 15 residues. CDR3 in DNA: TGCAGTGCTAGCCCGCCGGGACAGCTCCTAGAGACCCAGTACTTC. It translates to CSASPPGQLLETQYF.

This clonotype was counted at least ten times. CDR3 sequence (DNA): TGTGCCAGCAGCTTAAAGTCCGCAGGGCTTTCACCCCTCCACTTT. Protein sequence: CASSLKSAGLSPLHF. The gene calls are TRBV13 and TRBJ1-6, with D perhaps TRBD1 (5 bases). Trimming left V 2 bases short and J 9 bases short, with 14 bases between. Looked up from germline, CDR1 is PRHDT and CDR2 is FYEKMQ (reference sequence). This CDR3 region has 15 residues. The variable domain in full, completed from reference TRBV13 and TRBJ1-6, reads AAGVIQSPRHLIKEKRETATLKCYPIPRHDTVYWYQQGPGQDPQFLISFYEKMQSDKGSIPDRFSAQQFSDYHSELNMSSLELGDSALYFCASSLKSAGLSPLHFGNGTRLTVT.

The chain couples TRBV7-9 to TRBJ2-5; D unclear. Germline V gene lookup returns CDR1 SEHNR and CDR2 FQNEAQ (reference sequence). The CDR3 is 14 amino acids. Trimming cost V 4 bases and J 5 bases, with 14 bases left between them. CDR3 sequence (DNA): TGTGCCAGCAGCTCGGACCGCTATCTGGAGACCCAGTACTTC. Protein sequence: CASSSDRYLETQYF.

This clonotype was detected only a few times. The CDR3 loop is CSVSGTGRRSGYTF. As DNA, the CDR3 is TGCAGCGTCTCCGGGACAGGACGTAGGAGTGGCTACACCTTC. This chain connects TRBV29-1 to TRBJ1-2; 8 positions match TRBD1. J was trimmed by 7 bases and V by 6 bases; bases with no gene match: 13. The CDR3 totals 14 residues. From germline, CDR1 is SQVTM and CDR2 ANQGSEA. The variable domain in full, completed from reference TRBV29-1 and TRBJ1-2, reads SAVISQKPSRDICQRGTSLTIQCQVDSQVTMMFWYRQQPGQSLTLIATANQGSEATYESGFVIDKFPISRPNLTFSTLTVSNMSPEDSSIYLCSVSGTGRRSGYTFGSGTRLTVV.

This clonotype was seen more than once but under ten times. The rearrangement uses TRBV11-3 and TRBJ2-7; the match to TRBD2 covers 8 bases. The ends lost 5 bases at V and 4 bases at J; junction bases unmatched: 1. The CDR3 has 12 amino acids. The germline V gene has CDR1 SGHNT and CDR2 YENEEA. CDR3: CASSEREYEQYF. The CDR3 DNA reads as TGTGCCAGCAGCGAGCGGGAGTACGAGCAGTACTTC.

This clonotype was found many times. The chain uses TRBV24-1 and TRBJ2-7, with D possibly TRBD2 on 6 matching bases. The length of the CDR3 is 14 residues. The germline V gene has CDR1 KGHDR and CDR2 SFDVKD. V shed 3 bases and J shed 6 bases, with 14 bases lying between them. The DNA for the CDR3 is TGTGCCACCAGTGATGCGTCCCAGCGGGCCGAGCAGTACTTC. It specifies CATSDASQRAEQYF.

This clonotype has a count of ten or more. This chain uses TRBV6-1 with TRBJ1-1; the D gene is possibly TRBD1 (5 bases). The CDR3 covers 14 residues. CDR1 and CDR2 from the germline V gene are MNHNS and SASEGT. V was shortened by 6 bases and J by 2 bases, with 13 bases between the two germline ends. CDR3: CASRKQELNTEAFF. CDR3 sequence (DNA): TGTGCCAGCAGAAAACAGGAGCTTAACACTGAAGCTTTCTTT.

At least ten counts were recorded for this clonotype. The rearrangement links TRBV28 to TRBJ2-1, with 11 bases matching TRBD2. The V gene end was trimmed by 7 bases and the J gene end by 8 bases; junction bases not matched to a gene: 10. The CDR3 is 15 amino acids. The V gene's germline CDR1 is MDHEN and CDR2 SYDVKM. This CDR3 is CASIISGRAWDEQFF. As DNA, the CDR3 is TGTGCCAGCATCATTAGCGGGAGGGCCTGGGATGAGCAGTTCTTC. The full variable domain, rest sourced from reference TRBV28 and TRBJ2-1, is DVKVTQSSRYLVKRTGEKVFLECVQDMDHENMFWYRQDPGLGLRLIYFSYDVKMKEKGDIPEGYSVSREKKERFSLILESASTNQTSMYLCASIISGRAWDEQFFGPGTRLTVL.

This clonotype was seen just once. The chain links TRBV20-1 to TRBJ2-7, with D possibly being TRBD1 or TRBD2 (6 bases each). CDR1 and CDR2 (germline): DFQATT, SNEGSKA (reference sequence). The CDR3 length is 13 residues. Trimming pared 8 bases from V and 2 bases from J, leaving 16 bases between. In DNA form, the CDR3 reads TGCAGTCCCGGGGGCCCGGGGGCCTACGAGCAGTACGTC. The encoded protein is CSPGGPGAYEQYV.

This clonotype was seen only a few times. The rearrangement links TRBV18 to TRBJ1-5; a possible D gene is TRBD1 (5 bases). V lost 5 bases and J lost 0, with 11 bases in between. The CDR3 length is 15 residues. Germline V CDR1 and CDR2: KGHSH, LQKENI. The CDR3 DNA reads TGTGCCAGCTCAACCGACAGTAGTAGCAATCAGCCCCAGCATTTT. This codes for CASSTDSSSNQPQHF.

The gene calls are TRBV19 and TRBJ1-3; D unresolved. Trimming stripped 2 bases from V and 3 bases from J, with 8 bases between. Germline V gene lookup returns CDR1 LNHDA and CDR2 SQIVND (reference sequence). There are 14 residues in the CDR3. The CDR3 here is CASSISPVGNTIYF. DNA of the CDR3: TGTGCCAGTAGTATAAGTCCCGTTGGAAACACCATATATTTT. Full variable domain (remainder filled in from reference TRBV19 and TRBJ1-3): DGGITQSPKYLFRKEGQNVTLSCEQNLNHDAMYWYRQDPGQGLRLIYYSQIVNDFQKGDIAEGYSVSREKKESFPLTVTSAQKNPTAFYLCASSISPVGNTIYFGEGSWLTVV.

This clonotype was observed a handful of times. The V and J genes are TRBV6-1 and TRBJ2-7; 10 positions agree with TRBD2. Per germline, CDR1 MNHNS and CDR2 SASEGT. The CDR3 contains 17 residues. The ends lost 11 bases at V and 0 bases at J; junction bases unmatched: 16. CDR3 loop: CAQRPSGSSTLSYEQYF. As DNA, the CDR3 is TGTGCCCAAAGGCCTAGCGGGAGTTCAACCCTCTCCTACGAGCAGTACTTC.